This T cell receptor (beta chain) stems from a study of T cell repertoires in cytomegalovirus infection. Study findings and constraints: Cumulative public TCR beta family frequency identified CMV carriers with the relevant HLA.

This clonotype has just a few counts. The antigen is not known. This CDR3 contains 14 residues. CDR1 and CDR2 from the germline V gene are SGHAT and FQDESV (reference sequence). Trimming left V 5 bases short and J 3 bases short, with 14 bases between. Each CDR3 protein gets one entry after TCRdb re-called the reads with MiXCR. The repertoire holds some 680,000 distinct CDR3 sequences, with 35% to 40% as singletons. The chain has TRBV11-1 and TRBJ2-7; D remains ambiguous. Input material: PBMCs. This sequence was found in a human donor in good health (CMV status not recorded). Some clones in this sample may be carry-over from other donors' samples. The CDR3 DNA follows: TGTGCCAGCAGCCGGCAGGCCGCCAACTACGAGCAGTACTTC. This codes for CASSRQAANYEQYF. The full variable domain, in which reference TRBV11-1 and TRBJ2-7 provide the parts outside the CDR3, is EAEVAQSPRYKITEKSQAVAFWCDPISGHATLYWYRQILGQGPELLVQFQDESVVDDSQLPKDRFSAERLKGVDSTLKIQPAELGDSAMYLCASSRQAANYEQYFGPGTRLTVT.